Each of the 19 T cell receptor beta chains below was sequenced from the same sample in a study of blood T cell repertoires in COVID-19. Assay used: immunoSEQ multiplex PCR; TCRdb lists only in-frame clones, some missing. The sample contains fewer than 250,000 clones, over 75% of which appear only once. The sample was PBMCs or T cells enriched from blood (not recorded which). The receptors derive from a man aged 30 to 39 in a cohort exposed to, infected with or recovered from COVID-19 (not recorded which).

This clone was recorded only once. Here the CDR3 reads CSVGENTEAFF. DNA for the CDR3: TGCAGCGTCGGTGAGAACACTGAAGCTTTCTTT. The genes are TRBV29-1 and TRBJ1-1; the D is unclear. Germline V gene sequence: CDR1 SQVTM, CDR2 ANQGSEA. Trimming took 6 bases from V and 1 from J, leaving 6 bases between them. The CDR3 runs to 11 residues.

This clone has only one observation. The V call is TRBV16, the J call TRBJ1-2; D may be TRBD1 (5 bases). The germline CDR1 and CDR2 sequences are KGHSY and FQNENV. The CDR3 totals 16 residues. The V and J ends lost 0 bases and 6 bases respectively, with 17 bases between them. The CDR3 DNA is TGTGCCAGCAGCCAATCGCCTCGGGCCAGACAGCATGGCTACACCTTC. This translates into CASSQSPRARQHGYTF.

The rearrangement links TRBV28 to TRBJ2-1, with 9 bases matching TRBD2. CDR1 and CDR2 from the germline V gene are MDHEN and SYDVKM. The J segment lost 4 bases and the V segment lost 0 bases, leaving 10 bases of the junction unmatched. The CDR3 extends over 18 amino acids. The chain's CDR3 is CASSLWASGTTLYNEQFF. Here the CDR3 DNA reads TGTGCCAGCAGTTTATGGGCTAGCGGGACGACCTTATACAATGAGCAGTTCTTC.

The rearrangement uses TRBV5-1 and TRBJ2-3; TRBD1 is a possible D gene (6 bases). The germline gives CDR1 SGHRS, CDR2 YFSETQ. The CDR3 has 16 residues. V was trimmed by 1 base and J by 6 bases, leaving 18 bases between them. The chain's CDR3 is CASSLTQGMGHDTQYF. Here the CDR3 DNA reads TGCGCCAGCAGCTTGACTCAGGGTATGGGACACGATACGCAGTATTTT.

The chain couples TRBV5-1 to TRBJ2-3; perhaps TRBD1 as D (5 bases). The germline V gene encodes CDR1 SGHRS and CDR2 YFSETQ. The CDR3 runs 16 residues. Trimming cost V 0 bases and J 4 bases, with 15 bases left between them. The CDR3 region is CASSLEGHWEADTQYF. The DNA for the CDR3 is TGCGCCAGCAGCTTGGAGGGGCACTGGGAAGCAGATACGCAGTATTTT.

The sample holds a few counts of this clone. The V and J genes are TRBV5-8 and TRBJ1-1, with 7 bases fitting TRBD1. V was pared by 1 base and J by 4 bases, with 10 bases of the junction left unmatched. The CDR3 contains 16 residues. Germline V CDR1 and CDR2: SGHTS, YDEGEE. CDR3 coding DNA: TGTGCCAGCAGCTTGCCAGGGGGACAGAAGGGCACTGAAGCTTTCTTT. Encoded protein: CASSLPGGQKGTEAFF.

CDR3 coding DNA: TGTGCCACCAGTGATTCCGGGACATCTAACTATGGCTACACCTTC. Encoded protein: CATSDSGTSNYGYTF. The chain couples TRBV24-1 to TRBJ1-2; a possible D gene is TRBD1 (6 bases). Germline V gene sequence: CDR1 KGHDR, CDR2 SFDVKD. Between the trimmed V and J ends, which lost 2 bases and 0 bases, there was a span of 9 bases. This CDR3 comprises 15 residues.

This chain uses TRBV5-1 with TRBJ2-3; the match to TRBD2 covers 13 bases. This CDR3 is 20 amino acids long. Germline V gene lookup returns CDR1 SGHRS and CDR2 YFSETQ. V shed 3 bases, J shed 4 bases, and the junction held 17 bases outside the gene matches. The CDR3 region has the DNA TGCGCCAGCAGCTCGGCGCCCGGGACTAGCGGGAATCCCTCGGCAGATACGCAGTATTTT. It is translated as CASSSAPGTSGNPSADTQYF.

CDR3 residues: CASSQAASGDEQFF. CDR3 bases: TGTGCCAGCAGCCAGGCCGCGTCGGGGGATGAGCAGTTCTTC. The chain recombines TRBV14 with TRBJ2-1; D is possibly TRBD2 (6 bases). Germline CDR1 SGHDN, CDR2 FVKESK. CDR3 length: 14 residues. Between the trimmed V and J ends, which lost 3 bases and 8 bases, there was a span of 14 bases.

This clone has a handful of counts. The J gene is TRBJ1-1, the V gene TRBV4-3, with D uncertain. The CDR3 runs to 18 residues. Trimming left V 3 bases short and J 6 bases short, with 26 bases between. The germline V gene encodes CDR1 LGHNA and CDR2 YSLEER. The CDR3: CASSHDSVRNTFGSEAFF. The CDR3 coding sequence is TGCGCCAGCAGCCACGACTCCGTTAGGAACACCTTTGGGTCTGAAGCTTTCTTT.

This clone appeared once. V gene TRBV5-4 combines with J gene TRBJ2-5; TRBD2 agrees at 11 bases. The CDR3 is made up of 18 amino acids. V lost 2 bases to trimming and J lost 4 bases; unmatched junction nucleotides: 13. Germline V lookup: CDR1 SGHNT, CDR2 YYREEE (reference sequence). Here the CDR3 reads CASSFPTSGSGRTETQYF. In DNA, the CDR3 is TGTGCCAGCAGCTTCCCAACTAGCGGGAGTGGGCGAACAGAGACCCAGTACTTC.

V gene TRBV28 combines with J gene TRBJ1-3; D gene unclear. Germline loops: CDR1 MDHEN, CDR2 SYDVKM. This CDR3 comprises 16 residues. The V gene lost 7 bases and the J gene lost 1 base, with 17 bases spanning the gap. The CDR3 loop reads CASTIGADSSGNTIYF. The CDR3 DNA follows: TGTGCCAGCACTATCGGCGCAGACTCTTCTGGAAACACCATATATTTT.

J is TRBJ1-3 and V is TRBV19; D is uncertain. The germline CDR1 and CDR2 sequences are LNHDA and SQIVND (reference sequence). V was clipped by 7 bases and J by 0 bases, with 7 bases between them. CDR3 size: 13 residues. Written as DNA, the CDR3 is TGTGCCAGTATCCCAGGCTCTGGAAACACCATATATTTT. Translating gives CASIPGSGNTIYF.

The chain recombines TRBV7-2 with TRBJ2-5; TRBD2 matches at 11 bases. This CDR3 comprises 14 residues. In germline, CDR1 is SGHTA, CDR2 FQGNSA. With 5 bases clipped from V and 5 bases from J, the junction kept 4 bases outside the gene matches. The CDR3 DNA reads as TGTGCCAGCAGCCTTAGCGGGGGGGAGGAGACCCAGTACTTC. It codes for CASSLSGGEETQYF.

The rearrangement joins TRBV5-1 to TRBJ1-1, with D tentatively TRBD1 (5 bases). The CDR3 loop spans 15 amino acids. Germline V gene data show CDR1 as SGHRS and CDR2 as YFSETQ. The V end lost 1 base, the J end lost 2 bases, and 12 bases lay between the germline ends. DNA for the CDR3: TGCGCCAGCAGCTTGACCGGGGGACCTAACACTGAAGCTTTCTTT. Encoded protein: CASSLTGGPNTEAFF.

The V and J genes are TRBV23-1 and TRBJ2-3, with 8 bases identical to TRBD2. TRBV23-1 is placed among ORFs of uncertain function. The trim removed 0 bases at V and 0 bases at J, leaving 14 bases unmatched. The CDR3 extends over 20 amino acids. CDR3 amino acids: CASSQSRTTSARVSTDTQYF. CDR3 nucleotide sequence: TGCGCCAGCAGTCAATCTAGGACGACTAGCGCACGAGTGAGCACAGATACGCAGTATTTT.

V gene TRBV27 combines with J gene TRBJ2-2, with D possibly matching TRBD2 (6 bases). With 2 bases removed from V and 0 bases from J, the gap between germline ends came to 7 bases. The CDR3 is made up of 15 amino acids. Germline values: CDR1 MNHEY, CDR2 SMNVEV (reference sequence). The chain's CDR3 is CASSLTGANTGELFF. CDR3 bases: TGTGCCAGCAGTTTAACGGGGGCGAACACCGGGGAGCTGTTTTTT.

The rearrangement uses TRBV19 and TRBJ2-4; 10 bases are shared with TRBD2. The CDR3 is made up of 15 amino acids. Trimming removed 5 bases from V and 9 bases from J; junction bases left unmatched: 10. Germline V lookup: CDR1 LNHDA, CDR2 SQIVND (reference sequence). The CDR3, as DNA: TGTGCCAGTAGTCCCCAAGCGGGAGGGCCCAGCATTCAGTACTTC. Amino acids: CASSPQAGGPSIQYF.

V is TRBV7-3 and J is TRBJ2-5, with 9 nucleotides matching TRBD2. The trim removed 2 bases at V and 5 bases at J, leaving 6 bases unmatched. CDR3 size: 15 residues. Germline values: CDR1 SGHTA, CDR2 FQGTGA. For the CDR3, the DNA is TGTGCCAGCAGCTTAGAGCCTAGCGGGACGGAGACCCAGTACTTC. This gives the protein CASSLEPSGTETQYF.